This T cell receptor beta chain was identified during a study of early T cells in non-severe SARS-CoV-2 infection. Notes on the study in general: Missing private and CD4 specificities, VDJdb matching favored anti-spike CD8 responses.

TCRdb called the 5' RACE reads again in MiXCR, with one record for every CDR3 protein. The top ten clones hold approximately 5.6% of a sample with 25,000 to 30,000 distinct CDR3 sequences, about 4.8% of them seen once. As for this clonotype: Its specificity is not known.

The germline CDR1 and CDR2 sequences are SGHAT and FQNNGV. The CDR3 consists of 13 residues. The V gene lost 3 bases and the J gene lost 8 bases, with 13 bases spanning the gap. Input material: whole blood. The sequence came from an adult who was a healthcare worker with PCR-confirmed SARS-CoV-2 infection or an uninfected control (not recorded which). This chain joins TRBV11-2 and TRBJ1-2; D possibly corresponds to TRBD1 (6 bases). The CDR3 nucleotides read TGTGCCAGCAGCTTTGGGGGGCAGGAGGGCTACACCTTC. Translation: CASSFGGQEGYTF.